One sample yielded the 18 T cell receptor beta chains listed below, sequenced in a study of T-cell memory formation after mild COVID-19. Each CDR3 protein gets one entry after TCRdb re-called the 5' RACE reads with MiXCR. The data hold about half a million distinct CDR3 sequences, with around a sixth observed a single time. What was sequenced was PBMCs or a T cell subset sorted from them (not recorded which). The receptors were sampled from an adult woman who had mild COVID-19 (a few samples of this study predate the infection). Cell type and time point are not known.

This clonotype was recorded a few times. The chain links TRBV4-1 to TRBJ1-2; 7 positions match TRBD1. This CDR3 has 15 residues. The junction had 9 bases not matched to a gene; V was cut back by 1 base and J by 7 bases. Germline V lookup: CDR1 MGHRA, CDR2 YSYEKL. The DNA for the CDR3 is TGCGCCAGCAGCCAAGTAACAGGGGATGGGTTTGGCTACACCTTC. Translation: CASSQVTGDGFGYTF.

The chain recombines TRBV4-1 with TRBJ2-1; no clear D. Germline CDR1 reads MGHRA; CDR2 reads YSYEKL. The CDR3 spans 15 residues. V was clipped by 3 bases and J by 9 bases, with 18 bases between them. The CDR3 protein is CASSQPLAPLAEQFF. CDR3 sequence (DNA): TGCGCCAGCAGCCAGCCTTTAGCCCCGTTGGCTGAGCAGTTCTTC.

This clonotype turned up a few times. The chain is built from TRBV5-1 and TRBJ2-3, with a possible D match to TRBD1 (5 bases). Germline V gives CDR1 SGHRS, CDR2 YFSETQ. The ends were cut back, 4 bases at V and 4 bases at J, with 13 bases in the middle. The CDR3 runs 14 residues. The CDR3 protein is CASSQGSVADTQYF. CDR3 coding DNA: TGCGCCAGCAGCCAGGGCTCGGTGGCAGATACGCAGTATTTT. Filled out from reference TRBV5-1 and TRBJ2-3, the complete variable domain reads KAGVTQTPRYLIKTRGQQVTLSCSPISGHRSVSWYQQTPGQGLQFLFEYFSETQRNKGNFPGRFSGRQFSNSRSEMNVSTLELGDSALYLCASSQGSVADTQYFGPGTRLTVL.

This clonotype was seen a few times. Here the CDR3 reads CASSLEAGLGYGYTF. The CDR3 bases are TGTGCCAGCAGCTTAGAAGCAGGTCTGGGATATGGCTACACCTTC. The rearrangement joins TRBV7-2 to TRBJ1-2; D unresolved. Trimming cost V 1 base and J 5 bases, with 14 bases left between them. The CDR3 sequence is 15 residues long. Germline V gene lookup returns CDR1 SGHTA and CDR2 FQGNSA.

V and J are TRBV7-6 and TRBJ2-7, with a tentative D call TRBD2 (5 bases). Trimming took 4 bases from V and 4 from J, leaving 14 bases between them. The CDR3 has 14 amino acids. Germline V gene sequence: CDR1 SGHVS, CDR2 FNYEAQ. DNA of the CDR3: TGTGCCAGCAGCTCCGCCTCACGGAGGTACGAGCAGTACTTC. Translation gives CASSSASRRYEQYF. Complete variable domain (other parts from reference TRBV7-6 and TRBJ2-7): GAGVSQSPRYKVTKRGQDVALRCDPISGHVSLYWYRQALGQGPEFLTYFNYEAQQDKSGLPNDRFSAERPEGSISTLTIQRTEQRDSAMYRCASSSASRRYEQYFGPGTRLTVT.

This clonotype occurred a few times. J is TRBJ2-3 and V is TRBV6-4; TRBD2 agrees at 8 bases. Germline values: CDR1 MRHNA, CDR2 SNTAGT. The length of the CDR3 is 14 residues. The junction had 1 base not matched to a gene; V was cut back by 3 bases and J by 2 bases. The CDR3 DNA reads as TGTGCCAGCAGTGAGCGGGGGGCCACAGATACGCAGTATTTT. It encodes CASSERGATDTQYF.

This clonotype was found a few times. The gene calls are TRBV24-1 and TRBJ2-1; D might be TRBD1 (5 bases). The germline gives CDR1 KGHDR, CDR2 SFDVKD. The CDR3 contains 14 residues. V dropped 8 bases and J dropped 7 bases, with 17 bases sitting between them. DNA for the CDR3: TGTGCCACCATCTCTGGAAGGGGATCGAATGAGCAGTTCTTC. This codes for CATISGRGSNEQFF.

The chain uses TRBV9 and TRBJ1-1; no reliable D call. Germline CDR1 reads SGDLS; CDR2 reads YYNGEE. The CDR3 covers 14 residues. Trimming took off 0 bases at V and 1 base at J, with 7 bases between the two ends. CDR3 DNA sequence: TGTGCCAGCAGCGTAGCTACGAGGAACACTGAAGCTTTCTTT. It yields the protein CASSVATRNTEAFF. Filled out from reference TRBV9 and TRBJ1-1, the complete variable domain reads DSGVTQTPKHLITATGQRVTLRCSPRSGDLSVYWYQQSLDQGLQFLIQYYNGEERAKGNILERFSAQQFPDLHSELNLSSLELGDSALYFCASSVATRNTEAFFGQGTRLTVV.

This clonotype was observed a few times. The genes are TRBV4-2 and TRBJ1-5; weak D call: TRBD1 (5 bases). From germline, CDR1 is LGHNA and CDR2 YNFKEQ. The CDR3 sequence is 16 residues long. V lost 0 bases to trimming and J lost 4 bases, with 13 bases between them. CDR3 sequence: CASSQDGGMANQPQHF. CDR3 coding DNA: TGTGCCAGCAGCCAAGATGGGGGGATGGCGAATCAGCCCCAGCATTTT.

This clonotype showed up just once. The gene calls are TRBV20-1 and TRBJ2-7, with 7 bases fitting TRBD2. The ends lost 1 base at V and 0 bases at J; junction bases unmatched: 6. This CDR3 has 15 amino acids. From germline, CDR1 is DFQATT and CDR2 SNEGSKA (reference sequence). The CDR3 protein is CSARGLGGNSYEQYF. CDR3 bases: TGCAGTGCTAGAGGGTTGGGGGGGAACTCCTACGAGCAGTACTTC.

The chain uses TRBV15 and TRBJ2-7; 9 nucleotides agree with TRBD1. V lost 2 bases, J lost 1 base, and 9 bases stayed unmatched. Germline V gene sequence: CDR1 LNHNV, CDR2 YYDKDF (reference sequence). The CDR3 covers 17 residues. CDR3 DNA: TGTGCCACCAGCAGAAGGACAGGGGATTACCGTTCCTACGAGCAGTACTTC. It specifies CATSRRTGDYRSYEQYF.

This sequence joins TRBV24-1 and TRBJ2-1, with 11 positions matching TRBD2. The J segment lost 6 bases and the V segment lost 3 bases, leaving 6 bases of the junction unmatched. Per the germline V gene, CDR1 is KGHDR and CDR2 is SFDVKD. The CDR3 is 16 residues long. CDR3 DNA sequence: TGTGCCACCAGTGATGTGACTAGCGGGATAGGCAATGAGCAGTTCTTC. Its protein is CATSDVTSGIGNEQFF.

This clonotype was seen a few times. This chain joins TRBV7-3 and TRBJ2-3; D gene unclear. The V end lost 5 bases, the J end lost 9 bases, and 15 bases lay between the germline ends. The CDR3 is 13 residues long. CDR1 SGHTA and CDR2 FQGTGA come from the germline V gene. For the CDR3, the DNA is TGTGCCAGCAGCCCAAGTGGAATGGAGACGCAGTATTTT. Its protein product is CASSPSGMETQYF.

This clonotype was found a few times. The CDR3 here is CARKTGWRETQYF. The CDR3 nucleotides are TGTGCCAGGAAAACAGGGTGGAGAGAGACCCAGTACTTC. J is TRBJ2-5 and V is TRBV2; D perhaps matches TRBD1 (6 bases). The CDR3 contains 13 residues. Trimming removed 9 bases from V and 4 bases from J, with 15 bases in between. Per germline, CDR1 SNHLY and CDR2 FYNNEI.

This clonotype has more than one count but fewer than ten. The chain couples TRBV27 to TRBJ2-2, with TRBD1 matching 9 bases. This CDR3 region has 17 residues. Germline CDR1 and CDR2: MNHEY and SMNVEV (reference sequence). V trimming: 5 bases; J trimming: 3 bases; junction bases outside the gene matches: 10. Here the CDR3 reads CASSDRQGDLYTGELFF. The DNA for the CDR3 is TGTGCCAGCAGTGATCGACAGGGGGATCTTTACACCGGGGAGCTGTTTTTT.

The gene calls are TRBV5-1 and TRBJ2-7; 11 nucleotides line up with TRBD1. The germline gives CDR1 SGHRS, CDR2 YFSETQ. There are 15 residues in the CDR3. Trimming at V came to 2 bases and at J to 6 bases, leaving 7 bases not matched to a gene. CDR3 protein: CASSFGQGASSEQYF. The CDR3 coding sequence is TGCGCCAGCAGCTTTGGACAGGGGGCGTCCAGCGAGCAGTACTTC.

The CDR3 DNA sequence: TGTGCCTCAAGTGGGGAGCCCCTGGACAATGAGCAGTTCTTC. Translating it yields CASSGEPLDNEQFF. The V call is TRBV12-5, the J call TRBJ2-1, with TRBD2 as a possible D gene (5 bases). This CDR3 has 14 amino acids. Germline CDR1 and CDR2: LGHNT and FRNRAP.

The rearrangement links TRBV27 to TRBJ2-1; 11 bases agree with TRBD2. V dropped 4 bases and J dropped 8; count of bases not matched to a gene: 10. CDR1 and CDR2 from the germline V gene are MNHEY and SMNVEV (reference sequence). The CDR3 has 16 amino acids. The CDR3 region is CASSSDLAGGGDEQFF. The CDR3 coding sequence is TGTGCCAGCAGTTCCGACCTAGCGGGAGGCGGCGATGAGCAGTTCTTC.